This TCR beta chain was captured by sequencing in a study of T-cell memory formation after mild COVID-19. Study findings and constraints: Still unconfirmed is whether the second-wave clones peaking on day 37 recognized SARS-CoV-2.

This clonotype was seen only a few times. Its antigen is unidentified. V shed 3 bases and J 4 bases; nucleotides not matched to a gene: 4. Germline V gene lookup returns CDR1 KGHSH and CDR2 LQKENI. This CDR3 is 14 amino acids long. TCRdb ran MiXCR on the 5' RACE reads and lists one entry per CDR3 protein. The table lists about 270,000 distinct CDR3 sequences, 15% to 19% of them singletons. Sequencing was carried out using PBMCs or a T cell subset sorted from them (not recorded which). The receptor was derived from an adult woman who had mild COVID-19 (a few samples of this study predate the infection). Cell type and time point are not known. V usage is TRBV18 and J usage is TRBJ2-5, with TRBD1 matching over 8 bases. The CDR3 is CASSPTGAGETQYF. The DNA for the CDR3 is TGTGCCAGCTCACCGACAGGGGCAGGAGAGACCCAGTACTTC.